These 5 T cell receptor beta chains were sequenced from one sample in a study of OX40 agonist ivuxolimab in advanced cancers. Only in-frame clones appear in the TCRdb table, and some are missing; sequencing was by immunoSEQ multiplex PCR. The sample has approximately 65,000 clones; roughly 84% are singletons. The specimen comprised CD4+ or CD8+ T cells sorted from blood, sampled in a trial of the OX40 agonist ivuxolimab. The receptors stem from an adult with an advanced solid tumor such as melanoma, head and neck, liver or kidney cancer.

The rearrangement uses TRBV27 and TRBJ2-6; possibly TRBD1 for D (6 bases). Between the trimmed V and J ends, which lost 2 bases and 2 bases, there was a span of 7 bases. The CDR3 is made up of 15 amino acids. Germline-derived CDR1 and CDR2 are MNHEY and SMNVEV (reference sequence). In DNA, the CDR3 is TGTGCCAGCAGTTTACAGGGGACTGGGGCCAACGTCCTGACTTTC. It is translated as CASSLQGTGANVLTF.

The chain is built from TRBV4-3 and TRBJ1-4; 10 bases are a match to TRBD1. Germline CDR1 reads LGHNA; CDR2 reads YSLEER. The CDR3 length is 14 residues. V was clipped by 4 bases and J by 5 bases; unmatched bases: 1. The CDR3 spells CASSPGQGNEKLFF. The CDR3, as DNA: TGCGCCAGCAGCCCGGGACAGGGGAATGAAAAACTGTTTTTT.

CDR3 sequence: CASSVEPGAPWEQYF. The CDR3 DNA reads TGTGCCAGCAGCGTAGAGCCGGGGGCCCCCTGGGAGCAGTACTTC. The V call is TRBV9, the J call TRBJ2-7, with D perhaps assigned TRBD1 or TRBD2 (6 bases each). V lost 0 bases and J lost 7, with 17 bases in between. The CDR3 sequence is 15 residues long. Germline CDR1 and CDR2: SGDLS and YYNGEE.

This clone was seen more than once but under ten times. The chain links TRBV4-2 to TRBJ2-1; 9 bases line up with TRBD2. The CDR3 loop spans 15 amino acids. Unmatched junction bases numbered 7, after V lost 0 bases and J lost 10 bases. Germline V gene lookup returns CDR1 LGHNA and CDR2 YNFKEQ. CDR3 sequence (DNA): TGTGCCAGCAGCCAAGATGCCAGCGGGGGGCGGGAGCAGTTCTTC. Its translation: CASSQDASGGREQFF.

J is TRBJ1-2 and V is TRBV10-3; D not resolved. Germline CDR1 and CDR2: ENHRY and SYGVKD. The CDR3 length is 14 residues. V was pared by 3 bases and J by 2 bases, with 10 bases between. CDR3 loop: CAISDSSVNYGYTF. DNA for the CDR3: TGTGCCATCAGTGATTCTTCAGTAAACTATGGCTACACCTTC.